These T cell receptor beta chains were read from a single sample in a study of blood T cell repertoires in COVID-19. The repertoire was sequenced with immunoSEQ multiplex PCR; TCRdb's copy has only in-frame clones and lacks some. The data contain under 200,000 clones, around 80% of them singletons. Sequencing was done on a sample of peripheral blood. These receptors all stem from a woman of 80 years or more with active or convalescent COVID-19. Both conserved end residues are part of each CDR3. A D gene is named only where the DNA matches it firmly. Not every row has a clone size; where given, it reads once, few, many or a size class.

abundance	v_gene	j_gene	d_gene	CDR3nt	CDR3aa
-	TRBV3-1/TRBV3-2	TRBJ1-2	-	TGTGCCAGCAGCCAGGCCACTAACTATGGCTACACCTTC	CASSQATNYGYTF
-	TRBV3-1/TRBV3-2	TRBJ2-7	-	TGTGCCAGCAGCCAGGGTTGGCCAGCCGGGGAGCAGTACTTC	CASSQGWPAGEQYF
few	TRBV18	TRBJ1-4	TRBD1	TGTGCCAGCTCCCAAACCGGGACAGGGCCAACTAATGAAAAACTGTTTTTT	CASSQTGTGPTNEKLFF
once	TRBV7-2	TRBJ2-1	-	TGTGCCAGCAGCTTAGACAGATCCTACAATGAGCAGTTCTTC	CASSLDRSYNEQFF
few	TRBV5-1	TRBJ1-3	TRBD1	TGCGCCAGCAGCAGCGGGGGACAGGGGCAGTCTGGAAACACCATATATTTT	CASSSGGQGQSGNTIYF
-	TRBV19	TRBJ1-3	-	TGTGCCAGTAGTTTGACGGCCCCGCCGAGGACTGGAAACACCATATATTTT	CASSLTAPPRTGNTIYF
-	TRBV29-1	TRBJ2-7	-	TGCAGCGTTGAAGCCCGAGGGGGTTCCTACGAGCAGTACTTC	CSVEARGGSYEQYF
few	TRBV6-2/TRBV6-3	TRBJ2-1	TRBD1	TGTGCCAGCAGTTCCTGGACAGGGAAGGGTGAGCAGTTCTTC	CASSSWTGKGEQFF
few	TRBV20-1	TRBJ2-7	-	TGCAGTGCTAGTACTCTCGAGCGTTCCTACGAGCAGTACTTC	CSASTLERSYEQYF
once	TRBV27	TRBJ1-6	-	TGTGCCAGCAAAGTCAGGGGAGATTCACCCCTCCACTTT	CASKVRGDSPLHF
few	TRBV10-3	TRBJ1-1	-	TGTGCCATCAGGGAGTCCGGGACACAGGCTTTCTTT	CAIRESGTQAFF
-	TRBV6-5	TRBJ2-3	-	TGTGCCAGCAGTTCCCAGGGGGGCGGGGGGCCAAATACGCAGTATTTT	CASSSQGGGGPNTQYF
-	TRBV27	TRBJ2-2	TRBD1	TGTGCCAGCCGTGGGACAGCCAACACCGGGGAGCTGTTTTTT	CASRGTANTGELFF
-	TRBV7-2	TRBJ2-5	TRBD2	TGTGCCAGCAGCGCCCCGGGACTAGCGGGGGGTGGGACCCAGTACTTC	CASSAPGLAGGGTQYF
once	TRBV7-2	TRBJ1-1	TRBD1	TGTGCCAGCAGCACCCGACAGGGAAATACTGAAGCTTTCTTT	CASSTRQGNTEAFF
few	TRBV9	TRBJ2-2	-	TGTGCCAGCACCTTAGGGGGGGGAATTGGCACCGGGGAGCTGTTTTTT	CASTLGGGIGTGELFF
-	TRBV6-5	TRBJ1-1	-	TGTGCCAGCATCAACAGGCGGACGGAGGGTGAAGCTTTCTTT	CASINRRTEGEAFF
-	TRBV5-6	TRBJ1-6	TRBD1	TGTGCCAGCAGCTCCCGGGGGACAGGGAAGGGTTCACCCCTCCACTTT	CASSSRGTGKGSPLHF
-	TRBV20-1	TRBJ2-1	-	TGCAGTGCGAGGAGAAGCAATGAGCAGTTCTTC	CSARRSNEQFF
-	TRBV4-2	TRBJ2-3	-	TGTGCCAGCAGCCAAGAGTCTGGGGGGGGCCCCACAGATACGCAGTATTTT	CASSQESGGGPTDTQYF
-	TRBV7-2	TRBJ2-5	TRBD2	TGTGCCAGCAGCTTAGAGTCGGGTAGCGGGGGACCCCTTTACTTC	CASSLESGSGGPLYF
-	TRBV12-3/TRBV12-4	TRBJ2-5	-	TGTGCCAGCAGTTTCGCCGGGGAGACCCAGTACTTC	CASSFAGETQYF
-	TRBV6-6	TRBJ1-1	TRBD1	TGTGCCAGCAGTCGATCCGGGACAGGGACTGAAGCTTTCTTT	CASSRSGTGTEAFF
-	TRBV30	TRBJ1-6	TRBD1	TGTGCCTGGAACCCTAGACAGGGACGTAATTCACCCCTCCACTTT	CAWNPRQGRNSPLHF
-	TRBV7-2	TRBJ2-7	-	TGTGCCAGCAGCCCAACATCAGTTTCCACCTACGAGCAGTACTTC	CASSPTSVSTYEQYF
-	TRBV6-5	TRBJ2-7	TRBD2	TGTGCCAGCAGACGGGTTAGCGGGGGGTCAAATGAGCAGTACTTC	CASRRVSGGSNEQYF
-	TRBV19	TRBJ1-6	-	TGTGCCAGCCTCCGTCGGAGCTCCTATAATTCACCCCTCCACTTT	CASLRRSSYNSPLHF
-	TRBV18	TRBJ1-1	TRBD1	TGTGCCAGCTACGGGGGACAGGGCCTAAACACTGAAGCTTTCTTT	CASYGGQGLNTEAFF
-	TRBV9	TRBJ1-6	TRBD1	TGTGCCAGCAGCGGAGGACAGGGGGGCTATAATTCACCCCTCCACTTT	CASSGGQGGYNSPLHF
-	TRBV4-1	TRBJ1-2	TRBD1	TGCGCCAGCCGGCAGGGGGCAGATGGCTACACCTTC	CASRQGADGYTF
-	TRBV19	TRBJ1-1	TRBD1	TGTGCCAGCCACCAGGGACAGAGATTGAACACTGAAGCTTTCTTT	CASHQGQRLNTEAFF
once	TRBV27	TRBJ2-7	-	TGTGCCAGCAGTCCAGGGATGAGGCGGAATTCCTACGAGCAGTACTTC	CASSPGMRRNSYEQYF
-	TRBV12-5	TRBJ2-1	TRBD2	TGTGCTAGTGGTTTGGACCTGGCGGGGGGTCCTCAATACAATGAGCAGTTCTTC	CASGLDLAGGPQYNEQFF
-	TRBV20-1	TRBJ2-2	-	TGCAGTGCTAGTAATAGGGTCGGGATCACCGGGGAGCTGTTTTTT	CSASNRVGITGELFF
once	TRBV5-6	TRBJ1-3	-	TGTGCCAGCAGCTCACTACAACAGGTCTCTGGAAACACCATATATTTT	CASSSLQQVSGNTIYF
-	TRBV7-2	TRBJ1-5	-	TGTGCCAGCAGCTCAACCCTCGGGGGTGCAATGCCCCAGCATTTT	CASSSTLGGAMPQHF
few	TRBV9	TRBJ1-2	TRBD1	TGTGCCAGCAGCGTAGAGGGGACAGGGCTTGGATATGGCTACACCTTC	CASSVEGTGLGYGYTF
many	TRBV19	TRBJ2-7	TRBD1	TGTGCCAGTAGTCCCGCCGGGACAGGGGCCCCCTACGAGCAGTACTTC	CASSPAGTGAPYEQYF
-	TRBV12-3/TRBV12-4	TRBJ1-1	-	TGTGCCAGCAGGGGGGCGAACACTGAAGCTTTCTTT	CASRGANTEAFF
-	TRBV5-1	TRBJ1-2	-	TGCGCCAGCAGCTTGACTTGGACAGAGGACAACTATGGCTACACCTTC	CASSLTWTEDNYGYTF
-	TRBV6-5	TRBJ2-5	TRBD1	TGTGCCAGCCGAATGACAGGGGGGAGGGAGACCCAGTACTTC	CASRMTGGRETQYF
-	TRBV30	TRBJ2-5	TRBD1	TGTGCCTTCAACGTCGGGACAGGGAAAGAGACCCAGTACTTC	CAFNVGTGKETQYF
-	TRBV5-1	TRBJ1-2	TRBD1	TGCGCCAGCAGCTCGGGACAGCCTAACTATGGCTACACCTTC	CASSSGQPNYGYTF
-	TRBV9	TRBJ1-1	-	TGTGCCAGCAGCGTAGTACATCAGGGGGAAGCTTTCTTT	CASSVVHQGEAFF
-	TRBV11-3	TRBJ2-1	-	TGTGCCAGCAGCTTATCAGACTACAATGAGCAGTTCTTC	CASSLSDYNEQFF
-	TRBV12-3/TRBV12-4	TRBJ2-2	TRBD2	TGTGCCAGTTCGGGGGGTGGCACCGGGGAGCTGTTTTTT	CASSGGGTGELFF
once	TRBV5-1	TRBJ1-1	-	TGCGCCAGCAGCCCAATGGAGTTAAACACTGAAGCTTTCTTT	CASSPMELNTEAFF
-	TRBV2	TRBJ2-1	TRBD2	TGTGCCAGCAGTGAAGCGCGGGCGGCGGGGGGCCACAATGAGCAGTTCTTC	CASSEARAAGGHNEQFF
-	TRBV7-2	TRBJ1-4	-	TGTGCCAGCAGCCCCCTTGGGGGGGGTGAAAAACTGTTTTTT	CASSPLGGGEKLFF
-	TRBV20-1	TRBJ1-3	-	TGCAGTGCTAGTCCGAGGGCGGATTTAAGGAACACCATATATTTT	CSASPRADLRNTIYF
-	TRBV2	TRBJ1-6	-	TGTGCCAGCAGGCCAGACAGAGACAATTCACCCCTCCACTTT	CASRPDRDNSPLHF
-	TRBV18	TRBJ2-2	TRBD1	TGTGCCAGCTCAGCGAGACAGGGGAGCACCGGGGAGCTGTTTTTT	CASSARQGSTGELFF
-	TRBV7-8	TRBJ1-2	-	TGTGCCAGCAGCGCCCGGGAAGTGACCCCCCGAGGCTATGGCTACACCTTC	CASSAREVTPRGYGYTF
once	TRBV6-4	TRBJ2-3	-	TGTGCCAGCAGTGACTCTATCCTCGACGGACAGTTAGTCGATACGCAGTATTTT	CASSDSILDGQLVDTQYF
once	TRBV7-9	TRBJ2-3	-	TGTGCCAGCAGCTTAAGCCAGGGTGCAGATACGCAGTATTTT	CASSLSQGADTQYF